This T cell receptor beta chain was found in a study of CD8+CD57+ T cells in acquired aplastic anemia. Study overall: The average for DNA from sorted CD4+ and CD8+ cells was about 3.3 ug. Overall study findings and caveats: Shared by patients and controls, around 27 CD8+ CDR3s were abundant in patients. The study found no significant CD8+ Simpson's diversity difference between patients and controls.

Genomic DNA constituted the template upon which TCR beta VDJ and CDR3 profiling was performed. TCRdb re-derived calls from the reads in MiXCR, one entry per CDR3 protein. Of some 410,000 distinct CDR3 sequences detected, 55% to 70% appear once; the ten largest clones hold around 4%. Turning to this clonotype: Its antigen remains unknown.

Sequencing input: sorted CD4+, CD8+, or CD8+CD57+ T cells (not recorded which) from PBMCs. The sequence was obtained from a human donor in good health, serving as a control.

CDR3 DNA: TGTGCCAGCAGCTTACGGCTGGGGGAGACCTACGAGCAGTACTTC. This codes for CASSLRLGETYEQYF. The rearrangement uses TRBV7-2 and TRBJ2-7; D may correspond to TRBD1 or TRBD2 (5 bases each). V lost 2 bases and J 2 bases, leaving 13 bases between the germline ends. Per the germline V gene, CDR1 is SGHTA and CDR2 is FQGNSA. The length of the CDR3 is 15 residues.